The entry that follows covers one TCR beta chain sequence. Using immunoSEQ multiplex PCR, the repertoire was profiled, and TCRdb retains in-frame clones only, with some absent. The sample yields hundreds of thousands of clones, over 75% seen once. This sample is part of a study of shared T cell receptors in the human thymus. The ends were cut back, 0 bases at V and 0 bases at J, with 15 bases in the middle. Germline assignment: CDR1 LNHNV and CDR2 YYDKDF (reference sequence). The CDR3 spans 18 residues. The same sample was also studied in work on human thymus T cells. As reported in that work: Unrelated people showed highly overlapping thymic repertoires, related research reported.

The chain employs TRBV15 and TRBJ1-5; no clear D. What was sequenced was thymocytes. The TCR sequence derives from a boy in the first two years of life with a congenital heart defect. CDR3 protein: CATSRDSQDYHSNQPQHF. The DNA for the CDR3 is TGTGCCACCAGCAGAGATAGTCAGGACTACCATAGCAATCAGCCCCAGCATTTT.